The clone carrying this TCR beta chain was seen a few times. These data originate in a study of graft-versus-host responses after intestinal transplantation. Data came from immunoSEQ multiplex PCR; TCRdb stores just in-frame clones and leaves some out. Here the sample spans some 10,000 clones, about 28% being singletons. The ends lost 5 bases at V and 2 bases at J; junction bases unmatched: 12. There are 17 residues in the CDR3. CDR1 is MNHEY, CDR2 SMNVEV, per germline (reference sequence). J is TRBJ2-3 and V is TRBV27, with 8 bases lining up with TRBD2. The receptor was isolated from a human patient who was an organ donor for intestinal transplantation. This material consisted of alloreactive CD4+ T cells from a mixed lymphocyte reaction culture, taken before transplantation. Described subset: CFSE-low proliferating T cells sorted from roughly six-day pre-transplant mixed lymphocyte reaction (GvH or HvG direction). As DNA, the CDR3 is TGTGCCAGCAGTAGGTGGTTTAGCGGGGACGACACAGATACGCAGTATTTT. This translates into CASSRWFSGDDTDTQYF.